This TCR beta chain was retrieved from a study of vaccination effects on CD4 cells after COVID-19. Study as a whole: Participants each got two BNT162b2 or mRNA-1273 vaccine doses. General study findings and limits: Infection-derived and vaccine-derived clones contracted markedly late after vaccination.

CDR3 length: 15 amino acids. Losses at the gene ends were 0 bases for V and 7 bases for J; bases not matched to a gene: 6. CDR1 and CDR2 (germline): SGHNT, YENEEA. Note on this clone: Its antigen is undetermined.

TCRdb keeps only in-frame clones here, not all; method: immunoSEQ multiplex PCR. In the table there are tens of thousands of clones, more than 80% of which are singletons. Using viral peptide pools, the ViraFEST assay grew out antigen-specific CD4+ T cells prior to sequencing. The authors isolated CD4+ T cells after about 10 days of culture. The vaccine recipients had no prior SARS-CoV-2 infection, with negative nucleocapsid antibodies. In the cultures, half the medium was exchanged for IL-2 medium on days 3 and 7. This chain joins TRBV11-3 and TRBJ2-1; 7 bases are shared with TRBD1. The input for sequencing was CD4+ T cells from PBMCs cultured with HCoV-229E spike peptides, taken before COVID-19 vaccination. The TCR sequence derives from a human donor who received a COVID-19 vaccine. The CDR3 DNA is TGTGCCAGCAGCTTAGATCTCCGACAGGGAAATGAGCAGTTCTTC. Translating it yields CASSLDLRQGNEQFF.